Below are 18 T cell receptor beta chains sequenced from a single sample in a study of blood T cell repertoires in COVID-19. The assay was immunoSEQ multiplex PCR, and TCRdb's table has in-frame clones only and misses some. The sample lists tens of thousands of clones, 74% occurring once. Sample: peripheral blood. These receptors came from a human donor with acute or convalescent COVID-19. The donor label of this sample is uncertain.

The chain recombines TRBV2 with TRBJ2-5, with 11 positions matching TRBD2. The CDR3 covers 14 residues. CDR1 is SNHLY and CDR2 is FYNNEI in the germline V gene. Trimming removed 5 bases from V and 4 bases from J; junction bases left unmatched: 3. The CDR3 DNA sequence: TGTGCCAGCAGTTTTAGCGGGAGGGGAGAGACCCAGTACTTC. This codes for CASSFSGRGETQYF.

The V and J genes are TRBV2 and TRBJ1-5; D uncertain. The CDR3 is made up of 15 amino acids. Germline loops: CDR1 SNHLY, CDR2 FYNNEI. Trimming left V 1 base short and J 2 bases short, with 9 bases between. CDR3 amino acids: CASSEVNPGNQPQHF. For the CDR3, the DNA is TGTGCCAGCAGTGAAGTCAATCCAGGCAATCAGCCCCAGCATTTT. The complete variable domain, with remaining parts taken from reference TRBV2 and TRBJ1-5, reads EPEVTQTPSHQVTQMGQEVILRCVPISNHLYFYWYRQILGQKVEFLVSFYNNEISEKSEIFDDQFSVERPDGSNFTLKIRSTKLEDSAMYFCASSEVNPGNQPQHFGDGTRLSIL.

This chain connects TRBV14 to TRBJ1-5; no definite D call. Germline V gene sequence: CDR1 SGHDN, CDR2 FVKESK. V lost 1 base and J lost 4, with 8 bases in between. This CDR3 has 14 residues. The CDR3 DNA reads TGTGCCAGCAGCCAAGGGCAGGCAAATCAGCCCCAGCATTTT. Protein sequence: CASSQGQANQPQHF. Full variable domain (rest looked up from reference TRBV14 and TRBJ1-5): EAGVTQFPSHSVIEKGQTVTLRCDPISGHDNLYWYRRVMGKEIKFLLHFVKESKQDESGMPNNRFLAERTGGTYSTLKVQPAELEDSGVYFCASSQGQANQPQHFGDGTRLSIL.

In this sample, this clone turned up a few times. V is TRBV27 and J is TRBJ2-1; 11 positions agree with TRBD2. With V trimmed by 4 bases and J by 6 bases, 5 bases remained unmatched. The CDR3 contains 15 residues. Germline loops: CDR1 MNHEY, CDR2 SMNVEV (reference sequence). The CDR3 region has the DNA TGTGCCAGCAGTTCCTTCGGACTAGCGGGCAATGAGCAGTTCTTC. Protein sequence: CASSSFGLAGNEQFF.

V gene TRBV25-1 combines with J gene TRBJ2-7; 9 bases fit TRBD2. The V gene's germline CDR1 is MGHDK and CDR2 SYGVNS. V shed 5 bases, J shed 7 bases, and the junction held 6 bases outside the gene matches. The CDR3 length is 13 residues. CDR3 bases: TGTGCCAGCAGTTTGACTAGCGGCTCTGAGCAGTACTTC. It encodes CASSLTSGSEQYF.

The chain is built from TRBV19 and TRBJ2-1, with TRBD2 as a possible D gene (6 bases). The CDR3 extends over 14 amino acids. Germline V lookup: CDR1 LNHDA, CDR2 SQIVND (reference sequence). Trimming removed 8 bases at V and 7 bases at J, with 18 bases between. In DNA form, the CDR3 reads TGTGCCAGTTCGCGGGGCGGGATAACGAATGAGCAGTTCTTC. Amino acids: CASSRGGITNEQFF.

This chain uses TRBV28 with TRBJ2-3, with D possibly TRBD1 on 6 matching bases. V was cut by 7 bases and J by 8 bases, with 16 bases left in between. The CDR3 consists of 13 residues. Per germline, CDR1 MDHEN and CDR2 SYDVKM. CDR3 sequence: CASNLGASSTQYF. In DNA, the CDR3 is TGTGCCAGCAACCTGGGGGCCTCCTCTACGCAGTATTTT.

This clone occurred a few times. The gene calls are TRBV5-1 and TRBJ1-2; D may be TRBD1 (6 bases). CDR1 SGHRS and CDR2 YFSETQ come from the germline V gene. This CDR3 is built from 14 residues. V lost 3 bases to trimming and J lost 0 bases, with 9 bases between them. The CDR3 loop is CASSWTVSNYGYTF. CDR3 nucleotide sequence: TGCGCCAGCAGCTGGACAGTCTCTAACTATGGCTACACCTTC.

The chain employs TRBV5-4 and TRBJ2-1; 10 nucleotides align to TRBD2. The CDR3 is 16 amino acids. CDR1 is SGHNT and CDR2 is YYREEE in the germline V gene (reference sequence). The ends lost 5 bases at V and 4 bases at J; junction bases unmatched: 9. CDR3 amino acids: CASSSGRLAGYNEQFF. In nucleotides, the CDR3 is TGTGCCAGCAGTTCAGGGCGACTAGCGGGTTACAATGAGCAGTTCTTC. The variable domain in full, completed from reference TRBV5-4 and TRBJ2-1, reads ETGVTQSPTHLIKTRGQQVTLRCSSQSGHNTVSWYQQALGQGPQFIFQYYREEENGRGNFPPRFSGLQFPNYSSELNVNALELDDSALYLCASSSGRLAGYNEQFFGPGTRLTVL.

This chain uses TRBV28 with TRBJ1-2; a weak D match, TRBD1 (6 bases). The germline V gene encodes CDR1 MDHEN and CDR2 SYDVKM. The CDR3 is 13 residues long. Deletions cut 6 bases from V and 6 bases from J, with 14 bases between. The CDR3 DNA sequence: TGTGCCAGCAGAGAAACAGGGTTCGATGGCTACACCTTC. Encoded protein: CASRETGFDGYTF.

The chain links TRBV5-4 to TRBJ1-6; 11 bases are shared with TRBD1. The CDR3 totals 15 residues. Germline V gives CDR1 SGHNT, CDR2 YYREEE (reference sequence). Trimming at V came to 5 bases and at J to 6 bases, leaving 4 bases not matched to a gene. The CDR3 is CASSRTGGGNSPLHF. Written as DNA, the CDR3 is TGTGCCAGCAGTCGGACAGGGGGCGGTAATTCACCCCTCCACTTT.

The chain carries TRBV27 and TRBJ2-7; 9 bases agree with TRBD2. V shed 4 bases, J shed 5 bases, and the junction held 18 bases outside the gene matches. Looked up from germline, CDR1 is MNHEY and CDR2 is SMNVEV (reference sequence). The CDR3 has 18 amino acids. The CDR3 is CASSSPLSRAGGVNEQYF. The CDR3 DNA reads as TGTGCCAGCAGTTCACCGCTTTCGAGAGCGGGAGGAGTGAACGAGCAGTACTTC.

CDR3 sequence (DNA): TGCGCCAGCAGCCCCGGGTCTACTACTAATTCACCCCTCCACTTT. Amino acids: CASSPGSTTNSPLHF. The chain is built from TRBV5-1 and TRBJ1-6; no reliable D call. The CDR3 contains 15 residues. Germline CDR1 is SGHRS and CDR2 is YFSETQ. Trimming took off 4 bases at V and 6 bases at J, with 14 bases between the two ends.

This sequence joins TRBV6-4 and TRBJ1-6; the D is unclear. Trimming stripped 7 bases from V and 4 bases from J, with 8 bases between. The germline CDR1 and CDR2 sequences are MRHNA and SNTAGT. The CDR3 runs 13 residues. The CDR3 reads CASKTGYNSPLHF. In nucleotides, the CDR3 is TGTGCCAGCAAGACGGGGTATAATTCACCCCTCCACTTT.

The CDR3 bases are TGTGCCACCAGCAGAGATCGGGGGGTGTTCGGGGAGCTGTTTTTT. Protein sequence: CATSRDRGVFGELFF. The chain employs TRBV15 and TRBJ2-2; 7 nucleotides agree with TRBD2. V shed 0 bases, J shed 7 bases, and the junction held 5 bases outside the gene matches. Germline lookup yields CDR1 LNHNV and CDR2 YYDKDF (reference sequence). This CDR3 is 15 amino acids long.

This sequence joins TRBV7-2 and TRBJ2-3; TRBD2 matches at 10 bases. The CDR3 is 16 amino acids. Germline V CDR1 and CDR2: SGHTA, FQGNSA. V dropped 4 bases and J dropped 6; count of bases not matched to a gene: 10. CDR3 protein: CASSWTLAGVGDTQYF. As DNA, the CDR3 is TGTGCCAGCAGCTGGACCCTAGCGGGAGTAGGTGATACGCAGTATTTT.

The genes are TRBV7-9 and TRBJ2-1; possible D gene TRBD2, 5 bases. The length of the CDR3 is 15 residues. Trimming removed 5 bases from V and 6 bases from J, with 17 bases in between. Germline V gene lookup returns CDR1 SEHNR and CDR2 FQNEAQ (reference sequence). The DNA for the CDR3 is TGTGCCAGCAGCCGGGGTATCCCCCGAGGCAATGAGCAGTTCTTC. Its protein product is CASSRGIPRGNEQFF.

The gene calls are TRBV5-1 and TRBJ2-5; 7 bases are a match to TRBD2. This CDR3 comprises 14 residues. V trimming: 0 bases; J trimming: 3 bases; junction bases outside the gene matches: 2. Looked up from germline, CDR1 is SGHRS and CDR2 is YFSETQ. This chain's CDR3 is CASSLASGKETQYF. In DNA form, the CDR3 reads TGCGCCAGCAGCTTGGCTAGCGGCAAAGAGACCCAGTACTTC.